Listed below are T cell receptor beta chains from one sample, sequenced in a study of blood T cell repertoires in COVID-19. The assay was immunoSEQ multiplex PCR, and TCRdb's table has in-frame clones only and misses some. The sample lists 39,000 or so clones, over 70% occurring once. The sample comprised peripheral blood. Every receptor here comes from a woman older than 75 with active or convalescent COVID-19. Each CDR3 is given with its conserved first and last residue. D genes are given only for firm matches. For some rows the clone size is stated as once, few or many, or as a class when expanded; others skip it.

TRBV28	NA	TRBJ2-4	NA	CASSLGRRGNIQYF	TGTGCCAGCAGTTTGGGCAGGCGTGGAAACATTCAGTACTTC
TRBV5-8	once	TRBJ1-2	NA	CASSSPGQSYGYTF	TGTGCCAGCAGCTCACCGGGACAATCCTATGGCTACACCTTC
TRBV3-1/TRBV3-2	NA	TRBJ1-2	TRBD1	CASSRTSGQDSYGYTF	TGTGCCAGCAGCCGCACTTCCGGACAGGACAGCTATGGCTACACCTTC
TRBV5-4	NA	TRBJ2-2	TRBD2	CASSFRLAGYLNTGELFF	TGTGCCAGCAGCTTCCGGCTAGCGGGATACTTAAACACCGGGGAGCTGTTTTTT
TRBV6-5	NA	TRBJ1-5	NA	CASSYRGNQPQHF	TGTGCCAGCAGTTACAGGGGTAATCAGCCCCAGCATTTT
TRBV11-1	few	TRBJ2-7	NA	CASSLGVGRFAYEQYF	TGTGCCAGCAGCTTGGGAGTAGGCAGGTTTGCCTACGAGCAGTACTTC
TRBV3-1/TRBV3-2	NA	TRBJ1-1	NA	CASSQVPGKTEAFF	TGTGCCAGCAGCCAAGTTCCAGGGAAGACTGAAGCTTTCTTT
TRBV18	NA	TRBJ1-2	TRBD1	CASSRQGNYGYTF	TGTGCCAGCTCCCGACAGGGAAACTATGGCTACACCTTC
TRBV30	NA	TRBJ2-7	TRBD1	CAWKTGGGPYEQYF	TGTGCCTGGAAGACAGGGGGGGGCCCCTACGAGCAGTACTTC
TRBV5-4	NA	TRBJ1-2	NA	CASSSGGGWNGYGYTF	TGTGCCAGCAGCTCCGGCGGGGGTTGGAATGGCTATGGCTACACCTTC
TRBV6-1	NA	TRBJ1-5	NA	CASSERRDQPQHF	TGTGCCAGCAGTGAAAGGAGGGATCAGCCCCAGCATTTT
TRBV18	NA	TRBJ2-7	TRBD2	CASSPPGTRYGEQYF	TGTGCCAGCTCACCGCCCGGGACTAGATACGGCGAGCAGTACTTC
TRBV5-5	NA	TRBJ2-7	NA	CASSLFAYEQYF	TGTGCCAGCAGCTTGTTCGCCTACGAGCAGTACTTC
TRBV6-5	NA	TRBJ2-2	TRBD1	CASSRQGGGELFF	TGTGCCAGCAGCCGACAGGGTGGCGGGGAGCTGTTTTTT
TRBV10-1	once	TRBJ2-1	NA	CASSDGSHSYNEQFF	TGCGCCAGCAGTGACGGGTCTCACTCCTACAATGAGCAGTTCTTC
TRBV10-3	NA	TRBJ1-6	NA	CAISEGGSSNSPLHF	TGTGCCATCAGTGAAGGGGGTTCGAGTAATTCACCCCTCCACTTT
TRBV11-2	NA	TRBJ2-1	TRBD2	CASSPGTSGRWFF	TGTGCCAGCAGCCCTGGGACTAGCGGGAGATGGTTCTTC
TRBV12-5	few	TRBJ1-3	NA	CASGLSSTIYF	TGTGCTAGTGGTTTGTCCTCCACCATATATTTT
TRBV2	medium-sized	TRBJ1-5	TRBD1	CATNRGVDQPQHF	TGTGCCACTAACAGGGGGGTCGATCAGCCCCAGCATTTT
TRBV7-2	few	TRBJ2-7	TRBD2	CASSPSKGTSVAYEQYF	TGTGCCAGCAGCCCCAGTAAAGGGACTAGCGTCGCCTACGAGCAGTACTTC
TRBV2	NA	TRBJ2-7	NA	CASAKQLGGLGYEQYF	TGTGCCAGCGCCAAGCAGCTGGGAGGCCTAGGCTACGAGCAGTACTTC
TRBV7-9	NA	TRBJ2-1	NA	CASSPIGSSGNEQFF	TGTGCCAGCAGCCCCATTGGGAGTTCGGGTAATGAGCAGTTCTTC
TRBV7-9	NA	TRBJ2-7	NA	CASSLVSHEQYF	TGTGCCAGCAGCTTAGTATCCCACGAGCAGTACTTC
TRBV5-1	once	TRBJ1-2	TRBD1	CASSVTGTGGYGYTF	TGCGCCAGCAGCGTAACCGGGACAGGGGGCTATGGCTACACCTTC
TRBV27	once	TRBJ1-5	NA	CASSRARDQPQHF	TGTGCCAGCAGTCGGGCCAGGGATCAGCCCCAGCATTTT
TRBV5-4	NA	TRBJ2-1	TRBD2	CASSFGLAGDIVYNEQFF	TGTGCCAGCAGCTTCGGACTAGCGGGAGACATCGTCTACAATGAGCAGTTCTTC
TRBV11-2	NA	TRBJ2-5	TRBD2	CASSTTSGSETQYF	TGTGCCAGCAGCACTACTAGCGGGAGCGAGACCCAGTACTTC
TRBV6-2/TRBV6-3	NA	TRBJ2-3	TRBD2	CASSYPSGSLPDTQYF	TGTGCCAGCAGTTACCCTAGCGGGAGCTTGCCAGATACGCAGTATTTT
TRBV19	NA	TRBJ1-2	TRBD1	CASSLDRGVRYGYTF	TGTGCCAGTAGTCTCGACAGGGGAGTAAGGTATGGCTACACCTTC
TRBV5-4	NA	TRBJ2-7	TRBD2	CASSLSRTSGRGEQYF	TGTGCCAGCAGCTTGTCACGGACTAGCGGGAGGGGCGAGCAGTACTTC
TRBV6-5	once	TRBJ2-6	NA	CASSTGANVLTF	TGTGCCAGCTCTACTGGGGCCAACGTCCTGACTTTC
TRBV30	NA	TRBJ1-1	NA	CAWSGFGKMNTEAFF	TGTGCCTGGAGTGGGTTCGGTAAGATGAACACTGAAGCTTTCTTT
TRBV28	few	TRBJ2-7	NA	CASMYDGAYEQYF	TGTGCCAGCATGTACGACGGGGCCTACGAGCAGTACTTC
TRBV7-2	NA	TRBJ2-7	NA	CASSSPESYEQYF	TGTGCCAGCAGCTCCCCAGAATCCTACGAGCAGTACTTC
TRBV5-1	NA	TRBJ2-7	NA	CASGLEGEQYF	TGCGCCAGCGGTCTGGAGGGCGAGCAGTACTTC
TRBV5-5	NA	TRBJ2-3	TRBD2	CASSLTSAPGTDTQYF	TGTGCCAGCAGTCTAACTAGCGCCCCCGGCACAGATACGCAGTATTTT
TRBV5-4	NA	TRBJ2-1	NA	CASSHPGLLNEQFF	TGTGCCAGCAGCCATCCGGGACTCCTTAATGAGCAGTTCTTC